Each of the 22 T cell receptor beta chains below was sequenced from the same sample in a study of blood T cell repertoires in COVID-19 (dated by TCRdb to 2019 to 2021). Library preparation was by the immunoSEQ multiplex PCR assay. TCRdb limited this immuneACCESS table to in-frame rearrangements with V and J called. A share of clones is missing; checked studies link under half to unresolved V genes, and the rest is unexplained. In this sample the table shows roughly 200,000 clones, approximately 90% of which occur a single time. The top ten clones comprise roughly 6% of the sample. Sample: peripheral blood. The receptors here all came from a man in his forties with active or convalescent COVID-19.

The chain couples TRBV7-9 to TRBJ2-1; D might be TRBD2 (6 bases). Germline V gene sequence: CDR1 SEHNR, CDR2 FQNEAQ (reference sequence). The CDR3 runs to 14 residues. Between the trimmed V and J ends, which lost 8 bases and 5 bases, there was a span of 16 bases. The CDR3 DNA reads as TGTGCCAGCGGAGGGGTGGGTACCAACAATGAGCAGTTCTTC. Its protein product is CASGGVGTNNEQFF.

This chain uses TRBV12-1 with TRBJ2-3; TRBD1, the table's D call, lacks a check against the DNA. TRBV12-1 is labeled a pseudogene. The CDR3 loop spans 17 amino acids. The CDR3 DNA reads TGTGCCAGCAGCTCGAATCTCGGGGACAGGAGCACAGATACGCAGTATTTT. Protein product: CASSSNLGDRSTDTQYF.

The rearrangement joins TRBV28 to TRBJ2-5; the D gene is possibly TRBD1 (5 bases). The CDR3 spans 15 residues. Germline CDR1 MDHEN, CDR2 SYDVKM. V lost 1 base and J 0 bases, leaving 9 bases between the germline ends. The CDR3: CASSLYRKYQETQYF. The CDR3 DNA follows: TGTGCCAGCAGTTTATACAGGAAGTACCAAGAGACCCAGTACTTC.

The CDR3, as DNA: TGTGCCAGCAGCCGCCCCCAGGTGCACACTGAAGCTTTCTTT. Protein product: CASSRPQVHTEAFF. The rearrangement links TRBV5-6 to TRBJ1-1; D is unresolved. The CDR3 consists of 14 residues. Germline CDR1 reads SGHDT; CDR2 reads YYEEEE. Deletions cut 4 bases from V and 3 bases from J, with 13 bases between.

This clone was observed a handful of times. This rearrangement joins TRBV6-6 to TRBJ1-5; D remains ambiguous. V was trimmed by 0 bases and J by 2 bases, leaving 5 bases between them. Germline V gene data show CDR1 as MNHNY and CDR2 as SVGAGI (reference sequence). CDR3 length: 14 residues. The CDR3: CASSYSTGNQPQHF. CDR3 sequence (DNA): TGTGCCAGCAGTTACTCTACAGGCAATCAGCCCCAGCATTTT.

This clone was counted between two and nine times. Its ends do not fully match the called genes, so a read error is possible. This chain uses TRBV7-7 with TRBJ2-1, with TRBD2 matching over 13 bases. CDR3 length: 17 residues. CDR1 and CDR2 from the germline V gene are SSHAT and FNYEAQ (reference sequence). The CDR3 is CASSLAETSGGFNEQFF. For the CDR3, the DNA is TGTGCTAGCAGCTTAGCGGAGACTAGCGGGGGGTTCAATGAGCAGTTCTTC.

The chain uses TRBV5-4 and TRBJ1-1, with D maybe TRBD1 (6 bases). The germline V gene encodes CDR1 SGHNT and CDR2 YYREEE (reference sequence). Trimming shortened V by 1 base and J by 3 bases, and 10 bases separated the two germline ends. There are 14 residues in the CDR3. CDR3 DNA sequence: TGTGCCAGCAGCTTGTTGCCAGGGGACACTGAAGCTTTCTTT. Protein: CASSLLPGDTEAFF.

This chain connects TRBV7-2 to TRBJ2-3; D unclear. The V end was cut by 1 base, the J end by 0 bases, with 8 bases between. This CDR3 comprises 15 residues. From germline, CDR1 is SGHTA and CDR2 FQGNSA. CDR3 amino acids: CASSLEAASTDTQYF. As DNA, the CDR3 is TGTGCCAGCAGCTTAGAGGCGGCGAGCACAGATACGCAGTATTTT.

CDR3 protein: CAWSVLRGWPATNEKLFF. DNA for the CDR3: TGTGCCTGGAGTGTACTAAGAGGTTGGCCCGCAACTAATGAAAAACTGTTTTTT. The J gene is TRBJ1-4, the V gene TRBV30; D is unclear. CDR1 is GTSNPN and CDR2 is SVGIG in the germline V gene (reference sequence). Trimming pared 0 bases from V and 0 bases from J, leaving 17 bases between. The CDR3 covers 18 residues.

This chain uses TRBV18 with TRBJ1-1, with TRBD1 as a possible D gene (5 bases). V gave up 3 bases and J gave up 3 bases, with 17 bases separating them. Germline V gene lookup returns CDR1 KGHSH and CDR2 LQKENI. The CDR3 runs 16 residues. In nucleotides, the CDR3 is TGTGCCAGCTCACCGCGGGGCCAGGGAGCGCACACTGAAGCTTTCTTT. Translated, it gives CASSPRGQGAHTEAFF. The complete variable domain, with remaining parts taken from reference TRBV18 and TRBJ1-1, reads NAGVMQNPRHLVRRRGQEARLRCSPMKGHSHVYWYRQLPEEGLKFMVYLQKENIIDESGMPKERFSAEFPKEGPSILRIQQVVRGDSAAYFCASSPRGQGAHTEAFFGQGTRLTVV.

The chain recombines TRBV27 with TRBJ1-5; D uncertain. Germline V gene lookup returns CDR1 MNHEY and CDR2 SMNVEV (reference sequence). Trimming took 3 bases from V and 11 from J, leaving 23 bases between them. The CDR3 spans 16 residues. The CDR3 bases are TGTGCCAGCAGTTTTAACCCCAGGACTAGCTCTGAGGCCCAGCATTTT. Translating gives CASSFNPRTSSEAQHF.

V usage is TRBV5-6 and J usage is TRBJ1-3; D is undetermined. From germline, CDR1 is SGHDT and CDR2 YYEEEE. With 1 base removed from V and 3 bases from J, the gap between germline ends came to 8 bases. The CDR3 is made up of 14 amino acids. In DNA form, the CDR3 reads TGTGCCAGCAGCTTGAAATCCATTGGAAACACCATATATTTT. Residues: CASSLKSIGNTIYF.

V gene TRBV15 combines with J gene TRBJ1-2; D may be TRBD1 (5 bases). Germline-derived CDR1 and CDR2 are LNHNV and YYDKDF (reference sequence). V was pared by 6 bases and J by 4 bases, with 18 bases between. This CDR3 has 15 amino acids. The chain's CDR3 is CATRGQGAHFYGYTF. For the CDR3, the DNA is TGTGCCACCAGGGGCCAAGGGGCGCATTTCTATGGCTACACCTTC.

CDR3 sequence (DNA): TGTGCCAGCTCACCCGACAGTAGGGGCTACGAGCAGTACTTC. Translated, it gives CASSPDSRGYEQYF. This chain connects TRBV18 to TRBJ2-7, with a tentative D call TRBD1 (5 bases). The length of the CDR3 is 14 residues. Trimming stripped 3 bases from V and 3 bases from J, with 12 bases between. Germline V gene lookup returns CDR1 KGHSH and CDR2 LQKENI. The whole variable domain, remainder taken from reference TRBV18 and TRBJ2-7, is NAGVMQNPRHLVRRRGQEARLRCSPMKGHSHVYWYRQLPEEGLKFMVYLQKENIIDESGMPKERFSAEFPKEGPSILRIQQVVRGDSAAYFCASSPDSRGYEQYFGPGTRLTVT.

The gene calls are TRBV12-3 or TRBV12-4 and TRBJ2-7, with 7 bases fitting TRBD1. The CDR3 has 13 residues. With 8 bases clipped from V and 3 bases from J, the junction kept 7 bases outside the gene matches. As DNA, the CDR3 is TGTGCCAGCGCCCTGACAGGGATCTACGAGCAGTACTTC. Its protein is CASALTGIYEQYF.

The sample holds a few counts of this clone. The chain's CDR3 is CASSNETGGSSGYTF. The DNA of the CDR3 is TGTGCCAGCAGCAATGAAACAGGGGGTTCAAGTGGCTACACCTTC. The chain carries TRBV7-9 and TRBJ1-2, with 8 bases lining up with TRBD1. J lost 7 bases, V lost 5 bases, and 12 bases had no gene match. In germline, CDR1 is SEHNR, CDR2 FQNEAQ (reference sequence). This CDR3 has 15 amino acids.

This clone was seen only once. The V call is TRBV19, the J call TRBJ2-3; 10 bases map to TRBD2. Germline trimming cut 3 bases from V and 4 bases from J; bases unmatched to any gene: 4. The germline V gene encodes CDR1 LNHDA and CDR2 SQIVND (reference sequence). The CDR3 contains 15 residues. In nucleotides, the CDR3 is TGTGCCAGTAGTATGAGCGGGAGGGCTGCAGATACGCAGTATTTT. It encodes CASSMSGRAADTQYF.

The sample holds a few counts of this clone. The V gene is TRBV6-4, the J gene TRBJ1-1; TRBD1 agrees at 8 bases. Per the germline V gene, CDR1 is MRHNA and CDR2 is SNTAGT. CDR3 size: 14 residues. Germline trimming cut 6 bases from V and 7 bases from J; bases unmatched to any gene: 10. CDR3: CASSETGTGDEAFF. In nucleotides, the CDR3 is TGTGCCAGCAGCGAAACTGGGACAGGTGATGAAGCTTTCTTT.

This clone was seen only a few times. The chain uses TRBV2 and TRBJ1-5, with D maybe TRBD1 (6 bases). Deletions cut 6 bases from V and 0 bases from J, with 9 bases between. Looked up from germline, CDR1 is SNHLY and CDR2 is FYNNEI. The CDR3 contains 14 residues. The CDR3 coding sequence is TGTGCCAGCAGAACAGGGTTTAGCAATCAGCCCCAGCATTTT. Translation: CASRTGFSNQPQHF.

The rearrangement uses TRBV11-3 and TRBJ2-2; 9 bases match TRBD1. The J segment lost 6 bases and the V segment lost 3 bases, leaving 5 bases of the junction unmatched. Germline V gives CDR1 SGHNT, CDR2 YENEEA. This CDR3 is 15 amino acids long. The CDR3 bases are TGTGCCAGCAGCTTGACCGGGACAGGGTCCGGGGAGCTGTTTTTT. It codes for CASSLTGTGSGELFF.

V is TRBV6-5 and J is TRBJ2-7; 8 bases agree with TRBD1. The CDR3 is made up of 15 amino acids. The junction had 13 bases not matched to a gene; V was cut back by 9 bases and J by 3 bases. Germline values: CDR1 MNHEY, CDR2 SVGAGI. DNA of the CDR3: TGTGCCAGTATCCCCCCCGCAGGGGGCGTCTACGAGCAGTACTTC. Amino acids: CASIPPAGGVYEQYF.

This chain joins TRBV2 and TRBJ2-1, with 8 bases lining up with TRBD2. Per the germline V gene, CDR1 is SNHLY and CDR2 is FYNNEI. With 7 bases clipped from V and 9 bases from J, the junction kept 17 bases outside the gene matches. CDR3 length equals 16 residues. CDR3 bases: TGTGCCAGCAACCTTCGGACTAGCCGGAAAGGCGGTGAGCAGTTCTTC. It encodes CASNLRTSRKGGEQFF.